These 5 T cell receptor beta chains originate from one sample sequenced in a study of blood T cells in healthy people across ages. A second 7 to 11 cycle PCR used barcoded and J-beta primers. MiXCR, run by TCRdb on the 5' RACE reads, gives a single entry per CDR3 protein. The data contain around 970,000 distinct CDR3 sequences, roughly 51% of them singletons. Sequenced input: blood. These receptor sequences come from a woman aged 55-69 years in good health.

The CDR3 loop reads CASSLTGTRTDTQYF. The CDR3 DNA is TGTGCCAGCAGCTTGACCGGGACTCGCACAGATACGCAGTATTTT. The chain joins TRBV7-9 to TRBJ2-3; a weak D match, TRBD2 (6 bases). CDR1 is SEHNR, CDR2 FQNEAQ, per germline (reference sequence). This CDR3 region has 15 residues. Trimming removed 3 bases at V and 1 base at J, with 11 bases between.

The chain combines TRBV7-8 with TRBJ2-6; D unresolved. The CDR3 consists of 19 residues. Trimming left V 1 base short and J 0 bases short, with 16 bases between. Germline V CDR1 and CDR2: SGHVS, FQNEAQ. The DNA of the CDR3 is TGTGCCAGCAGCTTAGTTTCTGGGGTTTCTCTCTCTGGGGCCAACGTCCTGACTTTC. It is translated as CASSLVSGVSLSGANVLTF.

The rearrangement joins TRBV20-1 to TRBJ2-5; D call uncertain. The J call may be wrong; the DNA end is better matched by TRBJ2-7. CDR3 length: 13 residues. From germline, CDR1 is DFQATT and CDR2 SNEGSKA (reference sequence). The CDR3 loop reads CSARSGGIYEQYF. The CDR3 nucleotides are TGCAGTGCTAGATCAGGTGGGATCTACGAGCAGTACTTC.

This clonotype appeared many times. The chain employs TRBV7-2 and TRBJ2-7; TRBD2 matches 11 bases. V was pared by 5 bases and J by 0 bases, with 6 bases of the junction left unmatched. The CDR3 runs 16 residues. Germline CDR1 is SGHTA and CDR2 is FQGNSA. The CDR3 nucleotides are TGTGCCAGCAGCCGCGGGACTAGCGGAACCTCCTACGAGCAGTACTTC. Protein: CASSRGTSGTSYEQYF.

The rearrangement uses TRBV3-1 and TRBJ2-7; TRBD2 aligns across 12 bases. The germline V gene has CDR1 LGHDT and CDR2 YNNKEL (reference sequence). This CDR3 has 21 amino acids. The V segment lost 1 base and the J segment 0 bases; nucleotides outside the gene matches: 16. As DNA, the CDR3 is TGTGCCAGCAGCCAAGTGGGCCTGGGCGCCGGACTAGCGGGGAGCTCCTACGAGCAGTACTTC. Amino acids: CASSQVGLGAGLAGSSYEQYF.